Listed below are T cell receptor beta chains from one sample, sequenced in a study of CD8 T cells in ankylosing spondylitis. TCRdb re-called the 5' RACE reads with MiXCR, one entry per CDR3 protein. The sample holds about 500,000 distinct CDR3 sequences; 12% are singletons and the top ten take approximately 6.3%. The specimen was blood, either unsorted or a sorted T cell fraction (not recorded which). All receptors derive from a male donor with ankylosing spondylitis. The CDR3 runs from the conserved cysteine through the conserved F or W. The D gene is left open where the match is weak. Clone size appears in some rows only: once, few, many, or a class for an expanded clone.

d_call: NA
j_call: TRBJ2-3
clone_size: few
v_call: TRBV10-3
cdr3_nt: TGTGCCATCAGCCTTAGGGAGGATACGCAGTATTTT
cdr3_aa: CAISLREDTQYF

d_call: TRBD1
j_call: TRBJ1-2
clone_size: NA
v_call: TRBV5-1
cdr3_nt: TGCGCCAGCAGCGATCCGACAGGGTATGGCTACACCTTC
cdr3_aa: CASSDPTGYGYTF

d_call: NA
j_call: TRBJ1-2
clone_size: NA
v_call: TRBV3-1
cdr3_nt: TGTGCCAGCACCTCGGACACCGATGGAAACTATGGCTACACCTTC
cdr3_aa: CASTSDTDGNYGYTF

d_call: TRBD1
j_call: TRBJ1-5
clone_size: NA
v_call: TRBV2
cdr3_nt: TGTGCCAGCAACAGACAGGGAACTCAGCCCCAGCATTTT
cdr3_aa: CASNRQGTQPQHF

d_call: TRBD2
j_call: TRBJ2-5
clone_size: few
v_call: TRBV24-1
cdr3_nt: TGTGCCACCAGTGACCTTCTAGCGGGAGAGGAGACCCAGTACTTC
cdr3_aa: CATSDLLAGEETQYF

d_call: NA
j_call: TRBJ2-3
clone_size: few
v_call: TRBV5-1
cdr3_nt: TGCGCCAGCAGCTCGGCTCCGGCCCTGAGCACAGATACGCAGTATTTT
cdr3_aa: CASSSAPALSTDTQYF

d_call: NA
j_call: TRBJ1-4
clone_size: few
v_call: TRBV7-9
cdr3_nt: TGTGCCAGCAGCGGGGGAGAGGGGCTGTTTTTT
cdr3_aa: CASSGGEGLFF

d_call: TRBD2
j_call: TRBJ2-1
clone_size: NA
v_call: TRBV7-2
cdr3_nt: TGTGCCAGCAGCTTAAACCTAGCGGGAGGGGATGAGCAGTTCTTC
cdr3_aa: CASSLNLAGGDEQFF

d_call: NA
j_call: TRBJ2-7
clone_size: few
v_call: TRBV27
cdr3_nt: TGTGCCAGCAGTTTCGGACATCACTACGAGCAGTACTTC
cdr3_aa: CASSFGHHYEQYF

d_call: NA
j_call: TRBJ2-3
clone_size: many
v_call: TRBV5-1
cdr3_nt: TGCGCCAGCAGCTTGGTAACGACAGGGGAGGGGGATACGCAGTATTTT
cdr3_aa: CASSLVTTGEGDTQYF

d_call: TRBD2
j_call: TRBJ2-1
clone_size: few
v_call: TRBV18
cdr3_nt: TGTGCCAGCTCACCTGGGACTAGCGGGAGGTCAAGTGAGCAGTTCTTC
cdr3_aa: CASSPGTSGRSSEQFF

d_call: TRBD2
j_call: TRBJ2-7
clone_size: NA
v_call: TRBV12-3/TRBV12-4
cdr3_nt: TGTGCCAGCAGACATAGCGGGGGCTCCTACGAGCAGTACTTC
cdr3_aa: CASRHSGGSYEQYF

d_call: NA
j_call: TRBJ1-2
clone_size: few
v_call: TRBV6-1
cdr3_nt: TGTGCCAGCAGTGTCGGTCCAGGGATTGGGGCCTATGGCTACACCTTC
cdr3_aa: CASSVGPGIGAYGYTF

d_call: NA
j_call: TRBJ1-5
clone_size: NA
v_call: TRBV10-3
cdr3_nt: TGTGCCATCAGTGAGGGCCGCGGAGATCAGCCCCAGCATTTT
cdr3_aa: CAISEGRGDQPQHF

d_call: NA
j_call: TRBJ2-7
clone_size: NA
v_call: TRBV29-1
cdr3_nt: TGCAGCGTTGAGTACAACGCCTACGAGCAGTACTTC
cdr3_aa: CSVEYNAYEQYF

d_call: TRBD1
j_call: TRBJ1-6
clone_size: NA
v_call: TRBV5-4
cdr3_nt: TGTGCCAGCAGCTCACCGACAGGGGACTATAATTCACCCCTCCACTTT
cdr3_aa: CASSSPTGDYNSPLHF

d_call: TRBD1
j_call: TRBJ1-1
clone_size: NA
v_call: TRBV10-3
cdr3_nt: TGTGCCTCCCGGACAGGGTCTGAAGCTTTCTTT
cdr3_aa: CASRTGSEAFF

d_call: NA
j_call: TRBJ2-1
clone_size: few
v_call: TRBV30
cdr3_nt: TGTGCCTGGAGTGTACTCTCCAATGAGCAGTTCTTC
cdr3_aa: CAWSVLSNEQFF

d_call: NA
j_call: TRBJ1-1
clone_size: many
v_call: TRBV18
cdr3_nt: TGTGCCAGCTCACTGGACAGAGAAGCTTTCTTT
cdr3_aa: CASSLDREAFF

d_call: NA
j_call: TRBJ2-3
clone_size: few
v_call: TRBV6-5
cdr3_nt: TGTGCCAGCAGTTACTCCCCTGAGGGTTGGAGGGATACGCAGTATTTT
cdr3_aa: CASSYSPEGWRDTQYF

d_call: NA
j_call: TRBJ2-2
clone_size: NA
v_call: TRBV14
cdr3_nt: TGTGCCAGCAGCCTGCTATTTCAGGGGCAGGGCGGGGAGCTGTTTTTT
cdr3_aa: CASSLLFQGQGGELFF

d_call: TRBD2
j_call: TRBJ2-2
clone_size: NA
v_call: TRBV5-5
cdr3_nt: TGTGCCAGCAGCTTGGTGGGAGGGTCCGGGGAGCTGTTTTTT
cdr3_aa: CASSLVGGSGELFF

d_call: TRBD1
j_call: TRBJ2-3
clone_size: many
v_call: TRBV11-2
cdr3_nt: TGTGCCAGCAGCGTCAGGGGGCGGGCAGATACGCAGTATTTT
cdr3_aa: CASSVRGRADTQYF

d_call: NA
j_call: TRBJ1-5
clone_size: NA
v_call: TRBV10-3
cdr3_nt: TGTGCCATCGCCCTCGGGGGGGGACAGCCCCAGCATTTT
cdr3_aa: CAIALGGGQPQHF

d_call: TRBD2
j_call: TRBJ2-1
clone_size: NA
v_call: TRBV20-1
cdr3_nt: TGCAGTGCTACAACGGGACTAGCGATCTCCTACAATGAGCAGTTCTTC
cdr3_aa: CSATTGLAISYNEQFF

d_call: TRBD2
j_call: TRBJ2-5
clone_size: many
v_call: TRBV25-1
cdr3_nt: TGTGCCAGCAGTGAGATGCGGGGGAGATACCAAGAGACCCAGTACTTC
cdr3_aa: CASSEMRGRYQETQYF

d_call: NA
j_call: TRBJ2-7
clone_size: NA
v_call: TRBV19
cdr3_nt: TGTGCCAGTAGTATACGAGGCGAGCAGTACTTC
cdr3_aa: CASSIRGEQYF

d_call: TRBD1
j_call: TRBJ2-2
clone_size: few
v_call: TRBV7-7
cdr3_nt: TGTGCCACCTCTTCCCTAGGGACAGCCGGGGAGCTGTTTTTT
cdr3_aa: CATSSLGTAGELFF

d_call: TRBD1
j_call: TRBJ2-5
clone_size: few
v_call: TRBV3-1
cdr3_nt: TGTGCCAGCAGACAGGGGGCAGGGGAGACCCAGTACTTC
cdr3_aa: CASRQGAGETQYF

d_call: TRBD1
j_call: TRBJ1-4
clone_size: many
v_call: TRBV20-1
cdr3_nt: TGCAGTGCCCGACAGGGGGGGAATGAAAAACTGTTTTTT
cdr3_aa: CSARQGGNEKLFF

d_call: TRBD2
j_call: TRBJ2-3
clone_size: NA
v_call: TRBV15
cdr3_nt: TGTGCCACCAGCAGACTAGCGGGCACAGATACGCAGTATTTT
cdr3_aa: CATSRLAGTDTQYF

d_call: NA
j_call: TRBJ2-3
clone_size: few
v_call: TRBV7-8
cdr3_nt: TGTGCCAGCAGCCCCCGCAGGTTGGGGAGCATCGAATCCACAGATACGCAGTATTTT
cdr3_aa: CASSPRRLGSIESTDTQYF

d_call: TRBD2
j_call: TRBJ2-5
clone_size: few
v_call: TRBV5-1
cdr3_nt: TGCGCCAGCAGCTTGCAAGCGGGAGTTGGGGAGACCCAGTACTTC
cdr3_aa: CASSLQAGVGETQYF

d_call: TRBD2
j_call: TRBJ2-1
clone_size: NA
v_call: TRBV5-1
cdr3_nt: TGCGCCAGCAGCGCCGTGATAGCGGGAGGCAGTGAGCAGTTCTTC
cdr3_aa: CASSAVIAGGSEQFF

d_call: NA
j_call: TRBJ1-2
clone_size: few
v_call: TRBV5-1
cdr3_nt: TGCGCCAGCAACTTGAATGCGGAGGGCTACACCTTC
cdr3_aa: CASNLNAEGYTF

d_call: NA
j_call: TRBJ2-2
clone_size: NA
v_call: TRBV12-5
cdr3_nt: TGTGCTAGTGGCATGAACACCGGGGAGCTGTTTTTT
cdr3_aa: CASGMNTGELFF

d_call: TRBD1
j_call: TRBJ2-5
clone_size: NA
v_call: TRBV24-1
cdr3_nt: TGTGCCACCAGTGCCCCGACAGGGGGGCAAGAGACCCAGTACTTC
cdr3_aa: CATSAPTGGQETQYF

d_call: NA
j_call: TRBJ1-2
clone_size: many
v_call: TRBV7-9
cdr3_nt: TGTGCCAGCAGCCAGGACAGCAACTATGGCTACACCTTC
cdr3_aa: CASSQDSNYGYTF

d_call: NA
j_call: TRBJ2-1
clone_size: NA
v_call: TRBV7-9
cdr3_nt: TGTGCCAGCAGCAGGCCAAACGGGAATGAGCAGTTCTTC
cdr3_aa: CASSRPNGNEQFF

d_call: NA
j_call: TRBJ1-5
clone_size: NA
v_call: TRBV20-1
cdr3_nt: TGCAGTGCTAAGAGGGGACCCCTTACAGCCCAGCATTTT
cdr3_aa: CSAKRGPLTAQHF

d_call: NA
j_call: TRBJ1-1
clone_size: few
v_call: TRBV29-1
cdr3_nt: TGCAGCGTTGGGGGCCGGGGAGAAAACACTGAAGCTTTCTTT
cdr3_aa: CSVGGRGENTEAFF

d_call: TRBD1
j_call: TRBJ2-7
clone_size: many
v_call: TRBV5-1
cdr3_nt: TGCGCCAGCAGCACGGGACAGGGGTTATTGGACGAGCAGTACTTC
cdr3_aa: CASSTGQGLLDEQYF

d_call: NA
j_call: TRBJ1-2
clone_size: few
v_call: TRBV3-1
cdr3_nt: TGTGCCAGCAGCCAATTGAACCCCGGAGCTAATGGCTACACCTTC
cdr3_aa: CASSQLNPGANGYTF

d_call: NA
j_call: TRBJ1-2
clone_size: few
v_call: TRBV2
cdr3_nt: TGTGCCAGCAGTGAGGAGGGTGACTATGGCTACACCTTC
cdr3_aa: CASSEEGDYGYTF

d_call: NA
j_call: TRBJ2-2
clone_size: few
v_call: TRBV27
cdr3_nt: TGTGCCAGCAGTTTTGGGGTCGGTACGAACACCGGGGAGCTGTTTTTT
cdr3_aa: CASSFGVGTNTGELFF

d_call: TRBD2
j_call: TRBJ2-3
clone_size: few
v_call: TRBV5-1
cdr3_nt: TGCGCCAGCAGCCCCATCTTAGCGGGAGGGGCTGCAGATACGCAGTATTTT
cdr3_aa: CASSPILAGGAADTQYF

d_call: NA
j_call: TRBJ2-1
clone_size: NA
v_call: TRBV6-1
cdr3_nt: TGTGCCAGCAGTGATAGGAAGGGACGAGGAATAAACAATGAGCAGTTCTTC
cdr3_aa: CASSDRKGRGINNEQFF

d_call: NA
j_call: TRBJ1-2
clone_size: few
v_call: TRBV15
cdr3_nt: TGTGCCACCAGCAGAGATTACCGGTCAGCCCTCAACTATGGCTACACCTTC
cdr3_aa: CATSRDYRSALNYGYTF

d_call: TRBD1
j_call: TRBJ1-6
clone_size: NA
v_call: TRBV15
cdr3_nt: TGTGCCACCAGCAGAGCCCCGGGACAGACCCTGCGGGCCCTCCACTTT
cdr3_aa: CATSRAPGQTLRALHF

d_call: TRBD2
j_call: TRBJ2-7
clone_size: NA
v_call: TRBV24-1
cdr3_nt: TGTGCCACCAGTGATCATGGACTAGCGGGGTTGCAGTACTTC
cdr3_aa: CATSDHGLAGLQYF

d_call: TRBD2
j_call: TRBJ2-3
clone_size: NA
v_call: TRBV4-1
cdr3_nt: TGCGCCAGCAGCCAAGGGACTAGCGGGACTGCGCAGTATTTT
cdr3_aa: CASSQGTSGTAQYF

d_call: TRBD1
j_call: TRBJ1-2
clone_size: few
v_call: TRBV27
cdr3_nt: TGTGCCAGCAGTTATGGGACAGGGGGAGAGGGCTACACCTTC
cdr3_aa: CASSYGTGGEGYTF

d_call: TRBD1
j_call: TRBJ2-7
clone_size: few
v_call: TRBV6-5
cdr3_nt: TGTGCCAGCAGTTACGTACAGGGGGAGGACGAGCAGTACTTC
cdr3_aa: CASSYVQGEDEQYF

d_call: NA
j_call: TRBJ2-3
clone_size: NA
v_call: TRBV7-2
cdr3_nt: TGTGCCAGCAGCACTTCCCCGAGCCGAGATACGCAGTATTTT
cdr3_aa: CASSTSPSRDTQYF

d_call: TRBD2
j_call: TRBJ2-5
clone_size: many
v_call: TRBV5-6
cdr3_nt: TGTGCCAGCAGCTTGGAACTAGCGGGAGCGCAAGAGACCCAGTACTTC
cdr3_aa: CASSLELAGAQETQYF

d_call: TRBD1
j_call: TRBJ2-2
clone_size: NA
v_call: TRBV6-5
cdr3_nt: TGTGCCAGCAAGTTAGGACAGGGGGAAACCGGGGAGCTGTTTTTT
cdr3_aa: CASKLGQGETGELFF